Listed here is a single T cell receptor beta chain. This sample is drawn from a study of OX40 agonist ivuxolimab in advanced cancers. The repertoire was sequenced with immunoSEQ multiplex PCR; TCRdb's copy has only in-frame clones and lacks some. Of tens of thousands of clones detected, just over 90% appear once; the ten largest clones hold roughly three fifths. Here the sequenced sample was CD4+ or CD8+ T cells sorted from blood, taken in a trial of the OX40 agonist ivuxolimab. The sequence was collected from an adult with an advanced solid tumor such as melanoma, head and neck, liver or kidney cancer.

Written as DNA, the CDR3 is TGTGCCAGCAGCTTTATAAGCGGGCAAGAGACCCAGTACTTC. Translating it yields CASSFISGQETQYF. The chain uses TRBV11-2 and TRBJ2-5, with TRBD2 as a possible D gene (6 bases). Germline V gene sequence: CDR1 SGHAT, CDR2 FQNNGV. Trimming took off 3 bases at V and 2 bases at J, with 10 bases between the two ends. CDR3 size: 14 residues.